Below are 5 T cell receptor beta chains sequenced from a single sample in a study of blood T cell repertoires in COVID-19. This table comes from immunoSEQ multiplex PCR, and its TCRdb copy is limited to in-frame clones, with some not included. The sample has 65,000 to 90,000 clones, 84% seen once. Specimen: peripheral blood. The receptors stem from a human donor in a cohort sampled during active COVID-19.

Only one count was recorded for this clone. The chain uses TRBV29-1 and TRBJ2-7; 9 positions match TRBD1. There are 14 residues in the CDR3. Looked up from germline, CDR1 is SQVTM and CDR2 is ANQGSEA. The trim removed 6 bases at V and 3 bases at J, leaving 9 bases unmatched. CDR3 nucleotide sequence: TGCAGCGTCCTTAATCCGGACAGGGGCTACGAGCAGTACTTC. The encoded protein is CSVLNPDRGYEQYF.

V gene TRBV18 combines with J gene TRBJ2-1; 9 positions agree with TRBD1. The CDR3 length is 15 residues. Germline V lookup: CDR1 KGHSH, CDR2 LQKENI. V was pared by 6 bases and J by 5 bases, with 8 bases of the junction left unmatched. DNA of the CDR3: TGTGCCAGCTCCCCCGGGACAGGGCGGGACAATGAGCAGTTCTTC. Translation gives CASSPGTGRDNEQFF.

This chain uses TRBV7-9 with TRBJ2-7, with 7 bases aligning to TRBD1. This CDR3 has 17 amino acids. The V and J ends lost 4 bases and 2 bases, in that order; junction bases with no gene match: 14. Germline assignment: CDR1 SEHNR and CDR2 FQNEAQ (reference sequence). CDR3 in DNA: TGTGCCAGCAGCTCTACTGGTACAGGGGATTTCACCTACGAGCAGTACTTC. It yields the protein CASSSTGTGDFTYEQYF.

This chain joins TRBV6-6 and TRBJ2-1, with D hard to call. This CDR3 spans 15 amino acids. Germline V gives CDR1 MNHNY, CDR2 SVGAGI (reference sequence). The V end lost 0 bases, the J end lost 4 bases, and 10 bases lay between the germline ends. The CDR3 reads CASSYSTGGYNEQFF. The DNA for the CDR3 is TGTGCCAGCAGTTACTCGACCGGCGGTTACAATGAGCAGTTCTTC.

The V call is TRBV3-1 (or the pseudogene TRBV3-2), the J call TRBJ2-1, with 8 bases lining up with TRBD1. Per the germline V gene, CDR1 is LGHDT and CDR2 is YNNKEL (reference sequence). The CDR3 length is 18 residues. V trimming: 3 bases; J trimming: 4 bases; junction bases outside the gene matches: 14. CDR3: CASSHRPVPGGAYNEQFF. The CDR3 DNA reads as TGTGCCAGCAGCCACAGGCCCGTCCCAGGGGGCGCATACAATGAGCAGTTCTTC.